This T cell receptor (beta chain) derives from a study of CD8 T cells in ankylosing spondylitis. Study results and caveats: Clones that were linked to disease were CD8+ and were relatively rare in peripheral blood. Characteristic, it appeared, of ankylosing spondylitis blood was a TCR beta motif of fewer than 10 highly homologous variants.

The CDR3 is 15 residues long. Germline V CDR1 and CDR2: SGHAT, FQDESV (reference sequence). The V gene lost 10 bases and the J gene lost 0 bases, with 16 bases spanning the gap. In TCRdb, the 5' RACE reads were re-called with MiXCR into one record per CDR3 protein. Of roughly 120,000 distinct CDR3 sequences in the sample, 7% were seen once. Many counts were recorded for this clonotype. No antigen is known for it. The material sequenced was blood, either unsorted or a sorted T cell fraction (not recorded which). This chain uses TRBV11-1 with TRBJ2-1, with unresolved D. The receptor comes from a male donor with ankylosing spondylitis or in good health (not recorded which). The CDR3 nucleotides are TGTGCCACCCAAAAACAACAAAGCTCCTACAATGAGCAGTTCTTC. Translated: CATQKQQSSYNEQFF.